This T cell receptor beta chain was documented in a study of T cell changes during pregnancy in multiple sclerosis. V was trimmed by 4 bases and J by 3 bases, leaving 3 bases between them. The CDR3 runs to 11 residues. Germline lookup yields CDR1 LNHDA and CDR2 SQIVND (reference sequence). Only in-frame clones appear in the TCRdb table, and some are missing; sequencing was by immunoSEQ multiplex PCR. This table has some 74,000 clones, 80% to 95% appearing once. The sample consisted of peripheral blood, taken after pregnancy. The source is a female donor in good health, enrolled as a control in a pregnancy study. The V call is TRBV19, the J call TRBJ1-1; no clear D. The CDR3 spells CASSSDTEAFF. The CDR3 DNA reads as TGTGCCAGTAGTAGCGACACTGAAGCTTTCTTT.